This record covers a single T cell receptor beta chain. No antigen is known for it. Base qualities are not at hand, and no much larger clone is one base apart. The CDR3 runs 14 residues from the cysteine to the phenylalanine. Of the read, only the CDR3 DNA is kept; its 42 bases are in frame from base 1. High-throughput TCR beta sequencing profiled peripheral blood CD8+ and CD4+ T cells from healthy donors, Susac syndrome patients and multiple sclerosis patients. The Susac syndrome patients fulfilled recently defined diagnostic criteria for definite or probable disease. CD8+ TEMRA cells were enriched by FACS, while bulk CD8+ and CD4+ T cells were purified by magnetic negative isolation. Blood was drawn into EDTA tubes, processed within 24 hours, and PBMCs were isolated by density gradient centrifugation. PBMCs intended for TCR sequencing were cryopreserved in liquid nitrogen and thawed later in a water bath at 37 degrees C. The sorted or isolated CD4+, CD8+ and CD8+ TEMRA cells had a purity of 90% or higher.

The data are from a study of CD8 T cells in Susac syndrome (dated 2019 in TCRdb). Regarding the research as a whole: Of the Susac syndrome patients who were sequenced, eight were in clinical remission while roughly six had clinically active disease. Repertoire sequencing was used to test whether CD8+ T cell activation and differentiation in Susac syndrome was antigen driven. At blood withdrawal, Susac syndrome patients were either therapy-naive, taking corticosteroids (in some cases with IVIg as well), or taking IVIg alone. Points the paper makes about the study in general: The study acknowledged that relatively few individuals were included in the TCR sequencing and HLA analysis. In patients with Susac syndrome, the CD4+ T cell repertoire showed no detectable clonal expansion.

RNA was extracted with the RNeasy kit and about 0.5 to 1 ug was reverse transcribed using random hexamers. The immunoSEQ multiplex PCR assay, covering 54 Vbeta and 13 Jbeta segments, was used to amplify TCR beta CDR3 regions. To correct PCR amplification bias, a synthetic template baseline was used for both primer optimization and computational correction. Per the source publication's procedure: Only productive sequences were kept, with reads annotated to V, D and J genes according to IMGT and analyzed in immunoSEQ Analyzer. Clonality was computed as one minus Shannon entropy normalized by log2 of the number of productive unique sequences. For each patient and control, public and private clones were evaluated within the 100 most prevalent clones. A clone was defined as Susac-specific if it was absent from the healthy and MS cohorts, from roughly 980 published viral clones and from other ImmuneACCESS disease sequences. TCRdb handled the public reads itself, with Q25 trimming in fastp and clone calling in MiXCR, and kept productive beta chains. Each CDR3 protein appears once, grouped with its most common genes and DNA. These V and J calls originate from TCRdb's pipeline instead of the authors' own analysis. The sample profile shows around 150,000 distinct CDR3 sequences; around 93% of them were found once. The ten biggest clones cover roughly 0.14% of the sample.

This TCR was sampled from a human donor with Susac syndrome. The sample consisted of CD4+ T cells from PBMCs. This sequence uses TRBV1 and TRBJ1-5. TRBV1 is a known pseudogene. CDR3 reads: CTSSQVGSNQPQHF. At the DNA level, the sequence is TGCACCAGCAGCCAAGTCGGGTCCAATCAGCCCCAGCATTTT.